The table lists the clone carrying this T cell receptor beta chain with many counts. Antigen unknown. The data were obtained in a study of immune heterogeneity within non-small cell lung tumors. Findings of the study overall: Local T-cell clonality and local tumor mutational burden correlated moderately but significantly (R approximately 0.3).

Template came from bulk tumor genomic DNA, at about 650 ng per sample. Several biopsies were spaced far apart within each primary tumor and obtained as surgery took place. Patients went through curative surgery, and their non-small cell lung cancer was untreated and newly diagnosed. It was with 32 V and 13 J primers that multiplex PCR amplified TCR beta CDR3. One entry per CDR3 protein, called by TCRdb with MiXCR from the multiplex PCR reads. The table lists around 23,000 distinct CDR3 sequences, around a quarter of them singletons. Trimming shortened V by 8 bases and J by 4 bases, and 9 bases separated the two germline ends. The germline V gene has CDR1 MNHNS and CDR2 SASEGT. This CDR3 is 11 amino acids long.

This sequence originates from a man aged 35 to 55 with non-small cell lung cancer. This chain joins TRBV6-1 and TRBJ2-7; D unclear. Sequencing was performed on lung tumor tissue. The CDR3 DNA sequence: TGTGCCAGCGCTCTAGAGTACGAGCAGTACTTC. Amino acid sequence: CASALEYEQYF.